Below, one T cell receptor (beta chain) is given with its context. These data originate in a study of shared clonotypes between healthy human individuals. Memory CD4+ cells were the fraction left after CD45RA+ naive selection. CDR1 is MNHEY, CDR2 SMNVEV, per germline (reference sequence). The CDR3 covers 15 residues. V lost 6 bases and J 2 bases, leaving 15 bases between the germline ends. Measured with immunoSEQ multiplex PCR; TCRdb has only the in-frame clones, and not every one. The sample comprises some 1,100,000 clones, more than 75% of which are singletons, and roughly 0.56% rests with the top ten.

Sequenced sample: memory CD4+ T cells from PBMCs. The subset denotes: CD45RA-negative fraction. The source of this sequence is a man between 18 and 35 years old in good health. Some clones in this sample may be carry-over from other donors' samples. V gene TRBV27 combines with J gene TRBJ2-3; perhaps TRBD2 as D (6 bases). The CDR3 nucleotides read TGTGCCAGCAGAGAGCGGGCGGGACCCACAGATACGCAGTATTTT. It is translated as CASRERAGPTDTQYF.